This T cell receptor beta chain was sequenced during a study of read filtering for tumor transcriptome and immune sequencing. Many counts were recorded for this clonotype. Molecular barcoded adaptors covering alpha/delta and beta/gamma chains were used on 400 ng RNA. TCRdb re-called the reads through MiXCR, storing one row per CDR3 protein. The table has about 130,000 distinct CDR3 sequences, 13% seen once. CDR3 length: 14 amino acids. The junction had 4 bases not matched to a gene; V was cut back by 4 bases and J by 4 bases. The specimen sequenced was a population of CD138-negative cells sorted from bone marrow. This sequence joins TRBV12-3 or TRBV12-4 and TRBJ2-5; 9 bases fit TRBD1. The TCR was taken from a donor at least 40 years old with multiple myeloma. The CDR3 coding sequence is TGTGCCAGCAGTTCTACAGGGGGCACAGAGACCCAGTACTTC. Translation: CASSSTGGTETQYF.